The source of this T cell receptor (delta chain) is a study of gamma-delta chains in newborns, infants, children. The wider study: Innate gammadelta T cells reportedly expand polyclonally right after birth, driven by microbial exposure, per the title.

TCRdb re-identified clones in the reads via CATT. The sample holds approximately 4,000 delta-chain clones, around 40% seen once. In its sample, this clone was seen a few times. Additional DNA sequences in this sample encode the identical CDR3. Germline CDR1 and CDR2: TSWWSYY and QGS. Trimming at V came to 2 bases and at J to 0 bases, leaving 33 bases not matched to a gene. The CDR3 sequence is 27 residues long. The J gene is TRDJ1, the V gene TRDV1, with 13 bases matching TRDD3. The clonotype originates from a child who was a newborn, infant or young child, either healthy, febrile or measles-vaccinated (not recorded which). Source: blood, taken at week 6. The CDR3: CALGEDSYVCTGGYAKPGFSYTDKLIF. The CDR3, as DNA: TGTGCTCTTGGGGAAGATTCCTACGTCTGTACTGGGGGATACGCAAAACCGGGTTTTTCGTACACCGATAAACTCATCTTT.